A selection of T cell receptor beta chains follows, all from one sample in a study of long-term antiretroviral therapy in people with HIV. This table comes from immunoSEQ multiplex PCR, and its TCRdb copy is limited to in-frame clones, with some not included. The sample records about 21,000 clones, 70% to 80% being singletons. The sequenced sample was unsorted PBMCs, obtained 4.1 years after starting antiretroviral therapy. These receptors all come from a woman aged 40 to 50 with HIV. Both conserved end residues are part of each CDR3. Each record gives: D gene, V gene, clone size, J gene, CDR3 protein, CDR3 DNA. The D gene is left open where the match is weak. A row's size may be missing; if present it is once, few, many or a size class.

TRBD1,TRBV7-6,-,TRBJ2-5,CASSSGQGGETQYF,TGTGCCAGCAGCTCGGGACAGGGCGGGGAGACCCAGTACTTC
-,TRBV11-3,-,TRBJ2-5,CASSLDLWETQYF,TGTGCCAGCAGCTTAGATCTTTGGGAGACCCAGTACTTC
-,TRBV11-2,-,TRBJ1-1,CASRGRANEAFF,TGTGCCAGCAGGGGGCGGGCTAATGAAGCTTTCTTT
TRBD2,TRBV11-2,-,TRBJ2-5,CASSLGLLAGGSETQYF,TGTGCCAGCAGCTTAGGGTTACTAGCGGGGGGGAGTGAGACCCAGTACTTC
TRBD1,TRBV6-5,-,TRBJ2-1,CASRDTDRDEQFF,TGTGCCAGCAGGGACACGGACAGGGATGAGCAGTTCTTC
-,TRBV6-5,-,TRBJ2-7,CASSADAYEQYF,TGTGCCAGCAGTGCCGACGCCTACGAGCAGTACTTC
-,TRBV2,-,TRBJ2-2,CASQTQPNTGELFF,TGTGCCAGCCAAACTCAACCGAACACCGGGGAGCTGTTTTTT
TRBD2,TRBV5-1,-,TRBJ2-1,CASSLPGGLYNEQFF,TGCGCCAGCAGCTTACCGGGGGGACTATACAATGAGCAGTTCTTC
-,TRBV5-1,-,TRBJ2-7,CASSLVPDRNYEQYF,TGCGCCAGCAGCTTGGTCCCTGACAGGAACTACGAGCAGTACTTC
TRBD1,TRBV18,-,TRBJ1-5,CASSADRGGNQPQHF,TGTGCCAGCTCTGCGGACAGGGGAGGCAATCAGCCCCAGCATTTT
-,TRBV4-3,-,TRBJ1-1,CASSRGSLNTEAFF,TGCGCCAGCAGTCGGGGCAGCCTGAACACTGAAGCTTTCTTT
-,TRBV6-6,-,TRBJ2-3,CASGFRSSGDTQYF,TGTGCCAGCGGTTTCCGGTCCTCGGGAGATACGCAGTATTTT
TRBD1,TRBV19,-,TRBJ2-1,CASSAQGGSYNEQFF,TGTGCCAGTAGTGCCCAAGGGGGCAGCTACAATGAGCAGTTCTTC
-,TRBV5-4,-,TRBJ1-6,CASSPRLGLGDNSPLHF,TGCGCCAGCAGCCCCCGTTTGGGTTTAGGGGATAATTCACCCCTCCACTTT
-,TRBV7-9,once,TRBJ2-5,CASSLGGGGEETQYF,TGTGCCAGCAGCTTGGGCGGAGGAGGAGAGGAGACCCAGTACTTC
-,TRBV15,-,TRBJ2-7,CATSRDSGGYEQYF,TGTGCCACCAGCAGAGATTCAGGAGGCTACGAGCAGTACTTC
TRBD1,TRBV6-5,once,TRBJ1-5,CASRRQGNSNQPQHF,TGTGCCAGCAGAAGACAGGGGAATAGCAATCAGCCCCAGCATTTT
-,TRBV19,-,TRBJ1-1,CASRRGGENTEAFF,TGTGCCAGTCGGCGGGGGGGAGAGAACACTGAAGCTTTCTTT
TRBD2,TRBV25-1,-,TRBJ2-1,CASSHSGRDHHNEQFF,TGTGCCAGCAGCCACAGCGGGAGGGACCACCACAATGAGCAGTTCTTC
-,TRBV10-3,-,TRBJ2-7,CAISESRGGSYEQYF,TGTGCCATCAGTGAGTCGAGAGGGGGCTCCTACGAGCAGTACTTC
TRBD1,TRBV10-3,-,TRBJ1-1,CAISETGGLTEAFF,TGTGCCATCAGTGAGACAGGGGGGTTGACTGAAGCTTTCTTT
-,TRBV6-5,-,TRBJ2-7,CATRGGPEQYF,TGTGCCACCAGGGGAGGGCCCGAGCAGTACTTC
-,TRBV7-2,-,TRBJ1-1,CASSLFSANTEAFF,TGTGCCAGCAGCTTATTCTCAGCTAATACTGAAGCTTTCTTT
-,TRBV6-5,-,TRBJ1-6,CASRADVSYNSPLHF,TGTGCCAGCAGAGCGGACGTATCCTATAATTCACCCCTCCACTTT
TRBD1,TRBV18,-,TRBJ1-2,CASSPIFGQDLKGYTF,TGTGCCAGCTCACCTATCTTCGGACAGGACCTAAAAGGCTACACCTTC
-,TRBV7-9,-,TRBJ2-1,CASSLQAIESEQFF,TGTGCCAGCAGCTTACAAGCAATTGAGAGTGAGCAGTTCTTC
-,TRBV9,-,TRBJ2-7,CASSAGDAYEQYF,TGTGCCAGCAGCGCGGGGGATGCCTACGAGCAGTACTTC
-,TRBV7-2,-,TRBJ2-7,CASSLGSRFQVFYEQCQYF,TGTGCCAGCAGCTTAGGATCCCGATTTCAGGTTTTCTACGAGCAGTGTCAGTACTTC
-,TRBV11-2,-,TRBJ2-5,CASSRRGGPTQETQYF,TGTGCCAGCAGCCGTAGGGGTGGACCGACCCAAGAGACCCAGTACTTC
-,TRBV5-1,-,TRBJ1-1,CASSLTQNTEAFF,TGCGCCAGCAGCTTGACCCAGAACACTGAAGCTTTCTTT
-,TRBV2,-,TRBJ1-1,CATATVRGQTNTEAFF,TGTGCCACAGCGACAGTCCGTGGACAGACGAACACTGAAGCTTTCTTT
TRBD1,TRBV6-6,-,TRBJ2-7,CASSLQGAVYEQYF,TGTGCCAGCAGTTTACAGGGGGCGGTCTACGAGCAGTACTTC
-,TRBV5-4,-,TRBJ1-2,CASSVRPNYGYTF,TGTGCCAGCAGTGTCCGGCCCAACTATGGCTACACCTTC
-,TRBV6-5,-,TRBJ2-2,CASSGTGTPTGELFF,TGTGCCAGCAGTGGAACCGGGACCCCGACCGGGGAGCTGTTTTTT
TRBD2,TRBV11-3,few,TRBJ2-1,CASSLTSGSYNEQFF,TGTGCCAGCAGCTTAACTAGCGGGAGTTACAATGAGCAGTTCTTC
-,TRBV5-1,-,TRBJ2-6,CASILYPGSFSGANVLTF,TGCGCCAGCATACTATACCCTGGGAGTTTTTCCGGGGCCAACGTCCTGACTTTC
-,TRBV6-5,few,TRBJ2-3,CASSYGQGTDTQYF,TGTGCCAGCAGTTACGGTCAGGGCACAGATACGCAGTATTTT
TRBD1,TRBV18,-,TRBJ1-2,CASSPETGAYGYTF,TGTGCCAGCTCACCAGAGACAGGGGCCTATGGCTACACCTTC
TRBD2,TRBV29-1,-,TRBJ2-3,CSVAGSGTTDTQYF,TGCAGCGTTGCCGGTAGCGGGACTACAGATACGCAGTATTTT
TRBD1,TRBV30,-,TRBJ1-4,CAWSDRGFNEKLFF,TGTGCCTGGAGTGACAGGGGATTTAATGAAAAACTGTTTTTT
-,TRBV30,-,TRBJ2-5,CAWSVQGETQYF,TGTGCCTGGAGTGTACAGGGAGAGACCCAGTACTTC
-,TRBV19,-,TRBJ2-5,CASRSSTGQLETQYF,TGTGCCTCCAGGAGCTCGACAGGTCAACTGGAGACCCAGTACTTC
-,TRBV19,-,TRBJ1-2,CASLPGPTPYGYTF,TGTGCCAGCCTCCCCGGGCCCACGCCCTATGGCTACACCTTC
-,TRBV5-1,-,TRBJ2-2,CASSPSTLSPNTGELFF,TGCGCCAGCAGCCCTTCCACCTTATCTCCGAACACCGGGGAGCTGTTTTTT
TRBD1,TRBV29-1,-,TRBJ2-5,CSVELGQQETQYF,TGCAGCGTTGAACTGGGACAGCAAGAGACCCAGTACTTC
TRBD1,TRBV2,once,TRBJ1-4,CASKWGTANEKLFF,TGTGCCAGCAAGTGGGGGACAGCTAATGAAAAACTGTTTTTT
-,TRBV6-5,once,TRBJ1-1,CASSYSRVGNTEAFF,TGTGCCAGCAGTTACTCGAGAGTTGGGAACACTGAAGCTTTCTTT